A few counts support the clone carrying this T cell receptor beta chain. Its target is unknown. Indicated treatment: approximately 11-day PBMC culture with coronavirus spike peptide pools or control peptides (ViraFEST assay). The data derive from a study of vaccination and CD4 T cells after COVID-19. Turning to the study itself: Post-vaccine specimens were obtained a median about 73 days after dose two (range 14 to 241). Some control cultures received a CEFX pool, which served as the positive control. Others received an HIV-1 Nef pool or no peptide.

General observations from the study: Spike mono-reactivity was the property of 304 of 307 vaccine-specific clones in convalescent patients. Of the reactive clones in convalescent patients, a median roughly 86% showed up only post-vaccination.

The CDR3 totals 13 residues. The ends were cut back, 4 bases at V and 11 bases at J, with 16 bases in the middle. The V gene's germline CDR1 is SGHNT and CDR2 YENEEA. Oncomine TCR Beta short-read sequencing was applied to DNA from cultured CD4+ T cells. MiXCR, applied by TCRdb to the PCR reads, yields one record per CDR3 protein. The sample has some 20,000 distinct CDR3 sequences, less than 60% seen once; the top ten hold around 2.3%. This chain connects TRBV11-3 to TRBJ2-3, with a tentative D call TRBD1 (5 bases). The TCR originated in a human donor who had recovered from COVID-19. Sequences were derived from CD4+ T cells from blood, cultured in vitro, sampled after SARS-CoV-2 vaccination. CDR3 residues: CASSSRTGGWQYF. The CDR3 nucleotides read TGTGCCAGCAGCTCGAGAACAGGTGGCTGGCAGTATTTT.